This T cell receptor beta chain was obtained from a study of Ad26.COV2.S vaccination and SARS-CoV-2 variants. For the study at large: By the intramuscular route, Ad26.COV2.S was given once, or twice 56 days apart. Findings of the study overall: Non-spike TCR breadth showed similarity between vaccine and placebo recipients.

The method was immunoSEQ multiplex PCR; TCRdb's version includes in-frame clones alone and lacks a portion of them. Seen here are some 390,000 clones, 75% to 90% observed once, and the top ten hold over 1.5%. The CDR3 contains 12 residues. The germline V and J ends were trimmed by 0 bases and 3 bases, with 3 bases remaining between them. CDR1 is SGDLS and CDR2 is YYNGEE in the germline V gene. On this clone: Its antigen remains unknown.

Treatment meaning: some 20 received Ad26.COV2.S at low or high dose, single or two shots; about five received placebo; per-sample allocation not given. Samples were taken on day 63 after the first vaccine or placebo injection. Ad26 vector vaccine expressed Wuhan-strain SARS-CoV-2 spike. The clonotype comes from a person aged 18 to 59 who received the Ad26.COV2.S COVID-19 vaccine or a placebo. The material sequenced was peripheral blood, taken in a trial of Ad26.COV2.S vaccine versus placebo. The V and J genes are TRBV9 and TRBJ1-2; D is ambiguous. The CDR3 nucleotides read TGTGCCAGCAGCGTAGTAGACTATGGCTACACCTTC. Its protein is CASSVVDYGYTF.